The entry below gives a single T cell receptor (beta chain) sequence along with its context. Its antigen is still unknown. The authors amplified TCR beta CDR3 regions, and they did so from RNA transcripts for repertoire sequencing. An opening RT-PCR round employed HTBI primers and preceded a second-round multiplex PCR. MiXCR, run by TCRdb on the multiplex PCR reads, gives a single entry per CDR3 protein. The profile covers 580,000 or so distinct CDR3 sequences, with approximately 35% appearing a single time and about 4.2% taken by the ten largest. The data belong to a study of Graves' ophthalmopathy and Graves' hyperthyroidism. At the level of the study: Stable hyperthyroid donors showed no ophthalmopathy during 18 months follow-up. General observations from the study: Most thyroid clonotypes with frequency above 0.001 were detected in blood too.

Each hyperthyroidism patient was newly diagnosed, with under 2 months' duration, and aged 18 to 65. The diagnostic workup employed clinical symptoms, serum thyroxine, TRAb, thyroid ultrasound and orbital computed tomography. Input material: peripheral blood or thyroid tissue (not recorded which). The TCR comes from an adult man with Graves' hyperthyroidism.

The CDR3: CASSLGGGGRTEAFF. CDR3 nucleotide sequence: TGCGCCAGCAGCTTGGGAGGGGGCGGCCGCACTGAAGCTTTCTTT. This chain uses TRBV5-1 with TRBJ1-1, with 7 bases that match TRBD1. The ends lost 0 bases at V and 4 bases at J; junction bases unmatched: 6. The CDR3 consists of 15 residues. Germline V CDR1 and CDR2: SGHRS, YFSETQ.